Shown below are 12 T cell receptor beta chains from a single sample sequenced in a study of read filtering for tumor transcriptome and immune sequencing. From approximately 400 ng of RNA, a library with molecular barcoded alpha/delta and beta/gamma adaptors was made. TCRdb passed the reads through MiXCR, listing each CDR3 protein once. The sample includes about 62,000 distinct CDR3 sequences, around 19% of them seen just once. Sequencing input: a population of CD138-negative cells sorted from bone marrow. These receptor sequences come from a donor aged 40 or older with multiple myeloma.

This clonotype was counted once. A much larger clone lies one base from this, so it may be a read error. The rearrangement joins TRBV7-9 to TRBJ2-5; 8 bases are a match to TRBD1. The CDR3 contains 15 residues. CDR1 and CDR2 from the germline V gene are SEHNR and FQNEAQ (reference sequence). CDR3 region: CASSRAGGRQEAQYF. For the CDR3, the DNA is TGTGCCAGCAGTCGAGCAGGGGGCCGCCAAGAGGCCCAGTACTTC. The full variable domain, in which reference TRBV7-9 and TRBJ2-5 provide the parts outside the CDR3, is DTGVSQNPRHKITKRGQNVTFRCDPISEHNRLYWYRQTLGQGPEFLTYFQNEAQLEKSRLLSDRFSAERPKGSFSTLEIQRTEQGDSAMYLCASSRAGGRQEAQYFGPGTRLLVL.

This clonotype was detected many times. V and J are TRBV20-1 and TRBJ1-1; TRBD1 agrees at 10 bases. The length of the CDR3 is 15 residues. CDR1 and CDR2 from the germline V gene are DFQATT and SNEGSKA (reference sequence). V lost 0 bases and J lost 7; bases outside the gene matches: 8. CDR3 in amino acids: CSAREMDRGYGEAFF. CDR3 DNA sequence: TGCAGTGCTAGAGAGATGGACAGGGGGTATGGTGAAGCTTTCTTT.

The table lists this clonotype with a few counts. Given a much more abundant clone one base away, this may be a read error. V is TRBV11-2 and J is TRBJ1-2; D is ambiguous. Germline V gives CDR1 SGHAT, CDR2 FQNNGV. The CDR3 loop spans 15 amino acids. The chain's CDR3 is CTSSLPPPRSYGYTF. For the CDR3, the DNA is TGTACCAGCAGCTTACCCCCGCCCAGAAGCTATGGCTACACCTTC.

V gene TRBV5-1 combines with J gene TRBJ2-3; 9 bases match TRBD2. This CDR3 region has 16 residues. In germline, CDR1 is SGHRS, CDR2 YFSETQ. The J segment lost 5 bases and the V segment lost 0 bases, leaving 7 bases of the junction unmatched. CDR3 sequence (DNA): TGCGCCAGCAGCTTGGCCCAGCGGGAGGAGCTAGATACGCAGTATTTT. Its translation: CASSLAQREELDTQYF.

This rearrangement joins TRBV9 to TRBJ2-5; TRBD2 aligns across 14 bases. The CDR3 is 16 residues long. Germline values: CDR1 SGDLS, CDR2 YYNGEE. With V trimmed by 4 bases and J by 9 bases, 11 bases remained unmatched. CDR3 DNA: TGTGCCAGCAGCCTAGGGACTAGCGGGGGCTACCTGGCCCAGTACTTC. It codes for CASSLGTSGGYLAQYF.

Remarks on this clonotype: It may be a read error: a sequence one base away is much more abundant. V is TRBV18 and J is TRBJ2-7; D not certain. The germline CDR1 and CDR2 sequences are KGHSH and LQKENI. V was clipped by 0 bases and J by 3 bases, with 15 bases between them. This CDR3 has 16 residues. The CDR3 DNA is TGTGCCAGCTCACCACCGGTGACGGCGCTTGGCTACGAGCAGTACTTC. This codes for CASSPPVTALGYEQYF.

The sample holds many counts of this clonotype. This chain joins TRBV2 and TRBJ2-5, with 7 nucleotides matching TRBD1. CDR1 is SNHLY, CDR2 FYNNEI, per germline. The V and J ends lost 3 bases and 3 bases, in that order; junction bases with no gene match: 4. CDR3 length equals 14 residues. The CDR3 DNA follows: TGTGCCAGCAGTGATCCGGGACAGAAAGAGACCCAGTACTTC. This translates into CASSDPGQKETQYF.

There are a few counts of this clonotype. The chain recombines TRBV30 with TRBJ1-5; 9 bases map to TRBD1. Per the germline V gene, CDR1 is GTSNPN and CDR2 is SVGIG (reference sequence). After removal of 4 bases from V and 7 bases from J, the junction contained 8 bases not matched to a gene. The CDR3 consists of 14 residues. CDR3 nucleotide sequence: TGTGCCTGGACCAACAGGGGGCGTGGGCAGCCCCAGCATTTT. Its translation: CAWTNRGRGQPQHF. Full variable domain (outside the CDR3, taken from reference TRBV30 and TRBJ1-5): SQTIHQWPATLVQPVGSPLSLECTVEGTSNPNLYWYRQAAGRGLQLLFYSVGIGQISSEVPQNLSASRPQDRQFILSSKKLLLSDSGFYLCAWTNRGRGQPQHFGDGTRLSIL.

To note about this clonotype: One end of the junction fails to match germline, which may point to a read error. The chain employs TRBV4-1 and TRBJ2-1; D gene unclear. This CDR3 comprises 13 residues. Germline V gene lookup returns CDR1 MGHRA and CDR2 YSYEKL. The chain's CDR3 is CASSQVQDNEQLF. Written as DNA, the CDR3 is TGCGCCAGCAGCCAAGTTCAAGACAATGAGCAATTATTC.

This rearrangement joins TRBV19 to TRBJ2-3, with 8 bases fitting TRBD1. The CDR3 runs 16 residues. CDR1 and CDR2 (germline): LNHDA, SQIVND (reference sequence). J gave up 3 bases and V 9 bases, and 14 bases lay outside the gene matches. The CDR3, as DNA: TGTGCCAGCAGGGACAGGAGCAGGGTAATGACAGATACGCAGTATTTT. It translates to CASRDRSRVMTDTQYF.

In its sample, this clonotype was seen many times. V gene TRBV20-1 combines with J gene TRBJ2-5, with a possible D match to TRBD2 (5 bases). CDR1 is DFQATT, CDR2 SNEGSKA, per germline (reference sequence). Trimming left V 4 bases short and J 5 bases short, with 17 bases between. The CDR3 is 14 amino acids. The CDR3 reads CSATPATPGETQYF. CDR3 nucleotides: TGCAGTGCTACCCCGGCTACCCCGGGGGAGACCCAGTACTTC.

At least ten counts were recorded for this clonotype. V gene TRBV20-1 combines with J gene TRBJ2-1, with TRBD2 matching 7 bases. J was trimmed by 6 bases and V by 5 bases; bases with no gene match: 10. Looked up from germline, CDR1 is DFQATT and CDR2 is SNEGSKA (reference sequence). The length of the CDR3 is 14 residues. The CDR3 coding sequence is TGCAGTGCTCCGCAACTTACGGGGGGCAATGAGCAGTTCTTC. This sequence encodes CSAPQLTGGNEQFF.